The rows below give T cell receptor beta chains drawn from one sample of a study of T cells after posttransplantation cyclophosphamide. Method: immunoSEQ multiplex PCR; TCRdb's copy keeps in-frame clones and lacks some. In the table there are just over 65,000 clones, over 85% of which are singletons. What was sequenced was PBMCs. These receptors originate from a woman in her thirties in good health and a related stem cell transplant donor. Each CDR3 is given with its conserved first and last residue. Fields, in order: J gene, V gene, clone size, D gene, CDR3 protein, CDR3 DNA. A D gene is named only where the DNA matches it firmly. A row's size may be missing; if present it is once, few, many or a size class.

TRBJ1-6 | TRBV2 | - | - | CASSDEGVNSPLHF | TGTGCCAGCAGTGATGAGGGGGTGAATTCACCCCTCCACTTT
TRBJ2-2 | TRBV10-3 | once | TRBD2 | CAIRRLAGDTGELFF | TGTGCCATCAGGAGACTAGCGGGGGACACCGGGGAGCTGTTTTTT
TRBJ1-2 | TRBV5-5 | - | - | CASSLGGHNPYGYTF | TGTGCCAGCAGCTTGGGGGGGCACAACCCCTATGGCTACACCTTC
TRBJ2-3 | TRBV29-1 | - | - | CSVGSAGATDTQYF | TGCAGCGTTGGATCGGCAGGTGCGACGGATACGCAGTATTTT
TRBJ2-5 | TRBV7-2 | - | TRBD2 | CASSSSGGAMETQYF | TGTGCCAGCAGCTCTAGCGGGGGGGCCATGGAGACCCAGTACTTC
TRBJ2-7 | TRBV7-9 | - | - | CASSLESGRSPYEQYF | TGTGCCAGCAGCTTAGAAAGCGGGCGGTCCCCCTACGAGCAGTACTTC
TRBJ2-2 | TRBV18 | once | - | CASSSGNANTGELFF | TGTGCCAGCTCTTCGGGGAACGCGAACACCGGGGAGCTGTTTTTT
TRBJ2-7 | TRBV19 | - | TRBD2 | CASSPPGLAVDEQYF | TGTGCCAGTAGTCCCCCGGGACTAGCGGTAGACGAGCAGTACTTC
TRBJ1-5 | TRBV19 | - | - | CASSIEDYSNQPQHF | TGTGCCAGTAGTATAGAGGATTATAGCAATCAGCCCCAGCATTTT
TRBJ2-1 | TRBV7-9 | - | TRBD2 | CASSLGASGHNEQFF | TGTGCCAGCAGCTTAGGGGCTAGCGGCCACAATGAGCAGTTCTTC
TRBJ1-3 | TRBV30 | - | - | CAWLGGHYRGESGNTIYF | TGTGCCTGGTTAGGGGGACACTATAGGGGAGAATCTGGAAACACCATATATTTT
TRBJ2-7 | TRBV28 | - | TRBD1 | CASSFGTGVSYEQYF | TGTGCCAGCAGTTTTGGGACAGGGGTCTCCTACGAGCAGTACTTC
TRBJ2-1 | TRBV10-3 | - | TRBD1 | CAISGRTGVGNEQFF | TGTGCCATCAGTGGAAGGACAGGGGTTGGAAATGAGCAGTTCTTC
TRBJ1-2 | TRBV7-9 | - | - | CASSLFRANYGYTF | TGTGCCAGCAGCTTATTCCGCGCTAACTATGGCTACACCTTC
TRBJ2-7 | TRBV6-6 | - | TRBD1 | CASSYPVQGDEQYF | TGTGCCAGCAGTTACCCCGTTCAGGGGGACGAGCAGTACTTC
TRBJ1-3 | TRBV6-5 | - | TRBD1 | CASTPDRVRGNTIYF | TGTGCCAGCACCCCTGACAGGGTGAGAGGAAACACCATATATTTT
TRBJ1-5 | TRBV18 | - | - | CASSPNGQAVRQPQHF | TGTGCCAGCTCACCAAATGGCCAGGCAGTTCGGCAGCCCCAGCATTTT
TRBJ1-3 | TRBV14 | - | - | CASSQAGSSGNTIYF | TGTGCCAGCAGCCAAGCCGGGAGCTCTGGAAACACCATATATTTT
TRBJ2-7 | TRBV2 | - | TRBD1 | CASIIGTGGAYEQYF | TGTGCCAGCATCATTGGGACAGGGGGCGCCTACGAGCAGTACTTC
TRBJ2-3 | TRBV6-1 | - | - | CASSETGDGTQYF | TGTGCCAGCAGTGAAACTGGCGACGGTACGCAGTATTTT
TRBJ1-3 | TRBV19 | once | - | CASSAGGSGNTIYF | TGTGCCAGTAGTGCCGGGGGGTCTGGAAACACCATATATTTT
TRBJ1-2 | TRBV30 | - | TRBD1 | CAWTNSVGNRGSYGYTF | TGTGCCTGGACTAATTCCGTGGGGAACAGGGGGAGCTATGGCTACACCTTC
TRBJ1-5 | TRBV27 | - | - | CASSLRGWSNQPQHF | TGTGCCAGCAGTTTACGGGGATGGAGCAATCAGCCCCAGCATTTT
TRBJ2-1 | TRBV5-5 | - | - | CASSALGTPPQFF | TGTGCCAGCAGCGCCCTTGGGACTCCCCCCCAGTTCTTC
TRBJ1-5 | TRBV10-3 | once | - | CATKVTFNQPQHF | TGTGCCACGAAGGTGACGTTTAATCAGCCCCAGCATTTT
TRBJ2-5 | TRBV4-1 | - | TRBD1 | CASSQLPGQAEETQYF | TGCGCCAGCAGCCAATTACCGGGACAGGCTGAAGAGACCCAGTACTTC
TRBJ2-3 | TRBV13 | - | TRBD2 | CASSLTSGGLGGTDTQYF | TGTGCCAGCAGCCTGACTAGCGGGGGCCTCGGGGGCACAGATACGCAGTATTTT
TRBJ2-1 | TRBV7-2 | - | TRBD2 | CASSLRTSGGAGEQFF | TGTGCCAGCAGCTTGAGGACTAGCGGGGGGGCGGGTGAGCAGTTCTTC
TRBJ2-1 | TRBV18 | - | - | CASSIQGNEQFF | TGTGCCAGCTCAATACAGGGCAATGAGCAGTTCTTC
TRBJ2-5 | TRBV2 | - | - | CASSQETQYF | TGTGCCAGCAGTCAAGAGACCCAGTACTTC
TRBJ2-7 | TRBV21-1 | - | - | CASSKGTNSYEQYF | TGTGCCAGCAGCAAAGGGACTAACTCCTACGAGCAGTACTTC
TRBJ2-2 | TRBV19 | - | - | CASSIQYAGELFF | TGTGCCAGTAGTATACAGTACGCCGGGGAGCTGTTTTTT
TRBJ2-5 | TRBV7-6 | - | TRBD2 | CASSSGLADQETQYF | TGTGCCAGCAGCTCGGGACTAGCGGACCAAGAGACCCAGTACTTC
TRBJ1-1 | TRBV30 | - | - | CAWSWETDNRDTEAFF | TGTGCCTGGAGTTGGGAAACCGACAATCGGGATACTGAAGCTTTCTTT
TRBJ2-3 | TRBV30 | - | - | CAWSVGGLRTDTQYF | TGTGCCTGGAGTGTAGGCGGACTCCGCACAGATACGCAGTATTTT
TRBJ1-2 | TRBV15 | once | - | CATSREGLNYGYTF | TGTGCCACCAGCAGAGAAGGGCTGAACTATGGCTACACCTTC
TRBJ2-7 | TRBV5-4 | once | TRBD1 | CASSARDRDIFYEQYF | TGTGCCAGCAGCGCCCGGGACAGGGACATCTTCTACGAGCAGTACTTC
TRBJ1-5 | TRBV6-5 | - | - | CASSLAWGGNQPQHF | TGTGCCAGCAGCCTTGCGTGGGGAGGCAATCAGCCCCAGCATTTT
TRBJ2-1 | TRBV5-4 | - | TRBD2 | CASSSSGGPNEQFF | TGTGCCAGCAGCTCTAGCGGGGGCCCAAATGAGCAGTTCTTC
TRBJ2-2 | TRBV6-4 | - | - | CASSDGDTGELFF | TGTGCCAGCAGTGACGGGGACACCGGGGAGCTGTTTTTT
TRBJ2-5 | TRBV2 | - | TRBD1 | CASVRLDRSRSQYF | TGTGCCAGCGTCCGACTGGACAGGTCGAGGAGCCAGTACTTC
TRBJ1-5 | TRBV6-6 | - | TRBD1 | CASSLGQGVGQPQHF | TGTGCCAGCAGTTTGGGACAGGGGGTAGGTCAGCCCCAGCATTTT
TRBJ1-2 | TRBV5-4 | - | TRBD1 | CASSLQGADGYTF | TGTGCCAGCAGCTTGCAGGGGGCAGATGGCTACACCTTC
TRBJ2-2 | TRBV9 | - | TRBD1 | CASSPVGSGGNGELFF | TGTGCCAGCAGCCCGGTAGGGTCAGGGGGAAACGGGGAGCTGTTTTTT
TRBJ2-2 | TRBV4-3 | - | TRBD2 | CASSPGGIDTGELFF | TGCGCCAGCAGCCCCGGGGGGATCGACACCGGGGAGCTGTTTTTT
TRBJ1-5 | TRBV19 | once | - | CASSVRAYNQPQHF | TGTGCCAGTAGTGTCAGGGCATACAATCAGCCCCAGCATTTT
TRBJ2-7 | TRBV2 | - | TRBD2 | CASRPGGRVDEQYF | TGTGCCAGCAGGCCGGGAGGCCGTGTGGACGAGCAGTACTTC
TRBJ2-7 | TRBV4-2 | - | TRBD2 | CASSLGTSGATSTYEQYF | TGTGCCAGCAGCCTTGGGACTAGCGGGGCGACGAGTACCTACGAGCAGTACTTC